The 21 T cell receptor beta chains presented below share a single source sample, sequenced in a study of OX40 agonist ivuxolimab in advanced cancers. Data came from immunoSEQ multiplex PCR; TCRdb stores just in-frame clones and leaves some out. Counted here are about 73,000 clones, roughly 88% occurring once; the ten biggest clones make up 2.5% to 3%. The sample consisted of CD4+ or CD8+ T cells sorted from blood, taken in a trial of the OX40 agonist ivuxolimab. Receptors originate from an adult with an advanced solid tumor such as melanoma, head and neck, liver or kidney cancer.

The gene calls are TRBV11-3 and TRBJ2-7; perhaps TRBD2 as D (6 bases). Trimming removed 5 bases at V and 3 bases at J, with 14 bases between. This CDR3 contains 14 residues. The germline V gene encodes CDR1 SGHNT and CDR2 YENEEA. The CDR3 here is CASSPGGGDYEQYF. The CDR3 coding sequence is TGTGCCAGCAGCCCCGGCGGAGGGGACTACGAGCAGTACTTC.

CDR3 bases: TGTGCCAGTAGTTGGGGACAGGGGGTAAGTCAGCCCCAGCATTTT. It encodes CASSWGQGVSQPQHF. The rearrangement joins TRBV19 to TRBJ1-5; 11 bases line up with TRBD1. V lost 5 bases, J lost 6 bases, and 6 bases stayed unmatched. Germline loops: CDR1 LNHDA, CDR2 SQIVND (reference sequence). The CDR3 is 15 amino acids.

The rearrangement links TRBV30 to TRBJ2-6; 7 nucleotides align to TRBD2. Germline V gives CDR1 GTSNPN, CDR2 SVGIG (reference sequence). The CDR3 length is 15 residues. V shed 0 bases and J 4 bases; nucleotides not matched to a gene: 3. The CDR3 spells CAWSVRGRGANVLTF. The CDR3 DNA sequence: TGTGCCTGGAGTGTACGCGGGAGAGGGGCCAACGTCCTGACTTTC.

V is TRBV14 and J is TRBJ2-5; D might be TRBD1 or TRBD2, each matching 5 bases. Trimming pared 5 bases from V and 5 bases from J, leaving 15 bases between. CDR1 and CDR2 (germline): SGHDN, FVKESK. This CDR3 region has 14 residues. The CDR3 here is CASSAGDPQETQYF. CDR3 in DNA: TGTGCCAGCAGCGCCGGGGACCCCCAGGAGACCCAGTACTTC.

The chain employs TRBV6-4 and TRBJ2-3; D uncertain. The V and J ends lost 3 bases and 5 bases respectively, with 6 bases between them. CDR3 length: 12 residues. The V gene's germline CDR1 is MRHNA and CDR2 SNTAGT. The CDR3 bases are TGTGCCAGCAGTGATGAAGTAGATACGCAGTATTTT. Translation gives CASSDEVDTQYF.

The chain carries TRBV5-5 and TRBJ2-3, with 8 bases fitting TRBD1. Germline-derived CDR1 and CDR2 are SGHKS and YYEKEE (reference sequence). This CDR3 is built from 16 residues. The V and J ends lost 0 bases and 4 bases, in that order; junction bases with no gene match: 7. CDR3 loop: CASSLEGDRRADTQYF. The CDR3 coding sequence is TGTGCCAGCAGCTTGGAAGGGGACAGGAGGGCAGATACGCAGTATTTT. The variable domain in full, completed from reference TRBV5-5 and TRBJ2-3, reads DAGVTQSPTHLIKTRGQQVTLRCSPISGHKSVSWYQQVLGQGPQFIFQYYEKEERGRGNFPDRFSARQFPNYSSELNVNALLLGDSALYLCASSLEGDRRADTQYFGPGTRLTVL.

This clone showed up just a few times. This chain links TRBV7-8 with TRBJ1-6; TRBD1 might be the D (5 bases). Germline-derived CDR1 and CDR2 are SGHVS and FQNEAQ. Between the trimmed V and J ends, which lost 5 bases and 8 bases, there was a span of 13 bases. This CDR3 comprises 14 residues. In nucleotides, the CDR3 is TGTGCCAGCAGCCCCGGGACCGGGGATTCACCCCTCCACTTT. It is translated as CASSPGTGDSPLHF.

The J gene is TRBJ1-6, the V gene TRBV11-1, with D possibly matching TRBD1 (5 bases). The CDR3 loop spans 14 amino acids. The germline V gene encodes CDR1 SGHAT and CDR2 FQDESV (reference sequence). V lost 1 base to trimming and J lost 7 bases, with 8 bases between them. Here the CDR3 DNA reads TGTGCCAGCAGCTTAGGACAGCACAATTCACCCCTCCACTTT. Translation: CASSLGQHNSPLHF. The variable domain in full, with the rest retrieved from reference TRBV11-1 and TRBJ1-6, is EAEVAQSPRYKITEKSQAVAFWCDPISGHATLYWYRQILGQGPELLVQFQDESVVDDSQLPKDRFSAERLKGVDSTLKIQPAELGDSAMYLCASSLGQHNSPLHFGNGTRLTVT.

CDR3 sequence reads: CASSLIGVYYNEQFF. CDR3 in DNA: TGTGCCAGCAGCTTAATCGGTGTCTACTACAATGAGCAGTTCTTC. The chain joins TRBV11-3 to TRBJ2-1; no definite D call. V lost 2 bases to trimming and J lost 3 bases, with 11 bases between them. CDR1 and CDR2 from the germline V gene are SGHNT and YENEEA. The CDR3 has 15 residues.

This chain uses TRBV6-5 with TRBJ2-5; D is uncertain. V was clipped by 0 bases and J by 0 bases, with 5 bases between them. The length of the CDR3 is 14 residues. CDR1 MNHEY and CDR2 SVGAGI come from the germline V gene. CDR3 nucleotide sequence: TGTGCCAGCAGTTACTCGAGTTACCAAGAGACCCAGTACTTC. It translates to CASSYSSYQETQYF.

This rearrangement joins TRBV5-1 to TRBJ2-1; D not resolved. Germline V gene lookup returns CDR1 SGHRS and CDR2 YFSETQ. The CDR3 covers 13 residues. Trimming cost V 1 base and J 9 bases, with 11 bases left between them. CDR3 loop: CASSLSDRGEQFF. The CDR3 region has the DNA TGCGCCAGCAGCTTGTCCGATAGAGGTGAGCAGTTCTTC.

The chain couples TRBV5-6 to TRBJ1-2, with TRBD1 matching 7 bases. The CDR3 contains 15 residues. In germline, CDR1 is SGHDT, CDR2 YYEEEE. V gave up 0 bases and J gave up 4 bases; unmatched junction bases: 6. CDR3 DNA: TGTGCCAGCAGCTTGGGCGACAGGGAGGGCTATGGCTACACCTTC. It specifies CASSLGDREGYGYTF.

V gene TRBV27 combines with J gene TRBJ2-2, with 9 bases fitting TRBD1. The V gene end was trimmed by 6 bases and the J gene end by 7 bases; junction bases not matched to a gene: 9. The CDR3 sequence is 15 residues long. Germline CDR1 reads MNHEY; CDR2 reads SMNVEV (reference sequence). CDR3 in amino acids: CASRIGDRAHGELFF. The CDR3 DNA sequence: TGTGCCAGCAGAATTGGGGACAGGGCCCACGGGGAGCTGTTTTTT.

The rearrangement joins TRBV6-6 to TRBJ1-3; 8 bases match TRBD1. CDR1 and CDR2 from the germline V gene are MNHNY and SVGAGI (reference sequence). The CDR3 has 15 residues. The V gene end was trimmed by 2 bases and the J gene end by 6 bases; junction bases not matched to a gene: 6. The CDR3 nucleotides read TGTGCCAGCAGTTACCCTTCGACAGGGGCAAACACCATATATTTT. It specifies CASSYPSTGANTIYF.

V is TRBV7-9 and J is TRBJ2-1, with 8 positions matching TRBD2. The CDR3 length is 15 residues. The V segment lost 3 bases and the J segment 9 bases; nucleotides outside the gene matches: 10. Per the germline V gene, CDR1 is SEHNR and CDR2 is FQNEAQ (reference sequence). The DNA of the CDR3 is TGTGCCAGCAGCTTGGAATTAGCGGGGACGGGTGAGCAGTTCTTC. It is translated as CASSLELAGTGEQFF.

This chain links TRBV6-5 with TRBJ1-1; TRBD1 might be the D (5 bases). V lost 5 bases to trimming and J lost 6 bases, with 13 bases between them. The CDR3 length is 13 residues. Germline V lookup: CDR1 MNHEY, CDR2 SVGAGI. The CDR3 sequence is CASSTGPRAEAFF. CDR3 nucleotide sequence: TGTGCCAGCAGTACGGGGCCTCGGGCTGAAGCTTTCTTT.

The V and J genes are TRBV5-1 and TRBJ2-5; 9 positions agree with TRBD2. Germline assignment: CDR1 SGHRS and CDR2 YFSETQ. V gave up 0 bases and J gave up 4 bases; unmatched junction bases: 4. This CDR3 comprises 15 residues. The CDR3 here is CASSLGGRARETQYF. The CDR3 DNA reads as TGCGCCAGCAGCTTGGGCGGGAGGGCCAGAGAGACCCAGTACTTC.

The chain combines TRBV30 with TRBJ2-7, with a tentative D call TRBD2 (6 bases). The CDR3 totals 13 residues. Trimming removed 2 bases from V and 1 base from J, with 9 bases in between. Germline V CDR1 and CDR2: GTSNPN, SVGIG (reference sequence). CDR3 in DNA: TGTGCCTGGAGTTTGGGGGGATCCTACGAGCAGTACTTC. As protein: CAWSLGGSYEQYF.

The chain recombines TRBV4-2 with TRBJ1-2; 7 bases map to TRBD1. Germline CDR1 and CDR2: LGHNA and YNFKEQ. The CDR3 is 19 residues long. V shed 0 bases, J shed 1 base, and the junction held 14 bases outside the gene matches. CDR3 sequence: CASSQDPIRDSPFNYGYTF. The CDR3 nucleotides read TGTGCCAGCAGCCAAGACCCTATCCGGGACAGCCCATTTAACTATGGCTACACCTTC.

V and J are TRBV9 and TRBJ2-2; D ambiguous. Germline V gene sequence: CDR1 SGDLS, CDR2 YYNGEE. CDR3 length: 13 residues. The ends were cut back, 0 bases at V and 3 bases at J, with 3 bases in the middle. This CDR3 reads CASSVDDTGELFF. Written as DNA, the CDR3 is TGTGCCAGCAGCGTAGACGACACCGGGGAGCTGTTTTTT.

J is TRBJ2-1 and V is TRBV28; TRBD2 agrees at 13 bases. Germline trimming cut 3 bases from V and 8 bases from J; bases unmatched to any gene: 10. The CDR3 is 17 residues long. CDR1 is MDHEN, CDR2 SYDVKM, per germline. The CDR3 here is CASSLQRTSGSIHEQFF. In nucleotides, the CDR3 is TGTGCCAGCAGTTTGCAGCGGACTAGCGGGAGTATACATGAGCAGTTCTTC. Looking up the rest from reference TRBV28 and TRBJ2-1 gives the full variable domain: DVKVTQSSRYLVKRTGEKVFLECVQDMDHENMFWYRQDPGLGLRLIYFSYDVKMKEKGDIPEGYSVSREKKERFSLILESASTNQTSMYLCASSLQRTSGSIHEQFFGPGTRLTVL.